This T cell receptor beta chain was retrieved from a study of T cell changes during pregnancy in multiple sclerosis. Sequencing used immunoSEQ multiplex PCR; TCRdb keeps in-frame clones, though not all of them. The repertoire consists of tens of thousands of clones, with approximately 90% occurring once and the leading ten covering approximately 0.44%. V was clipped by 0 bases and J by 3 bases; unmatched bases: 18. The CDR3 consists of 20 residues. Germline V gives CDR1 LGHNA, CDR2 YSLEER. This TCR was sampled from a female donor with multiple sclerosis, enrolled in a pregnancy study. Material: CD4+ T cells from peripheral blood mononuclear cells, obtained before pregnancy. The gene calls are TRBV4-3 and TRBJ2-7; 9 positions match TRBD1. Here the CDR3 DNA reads TGCGCCAGCAGCCAAGATGTTCCGGGACAGGGATTTGGTTTCGGCTACGAGCAGTACTTC. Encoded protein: CASSQDVPGQGFGFGYEQYF.